What follows are 29 T cell receptor beta chains derived from one specimen sequenced in a study of blood T cell repertoires in COVID-19. This table comes from immunoSEQ multiplex PCR, and its TCRdb copy is limited to in-frame clones, with some not included. The sample shows 100,000 to 130,000 clones, about four fifths of them seen only once. The specimen was peripheral blood. These receptors all come from a woman aged 70 to 79 with acute or convalescent COVID-19.

As DNA, the CDR3 is TGTGCCAGCAGCCTCCTCCCATCTAGCGGTGAGCAGTTCTTC. Encoded protein: CASSLLPSSGEQFF. The rearrangement joins TRBV7-3 to TRBJ2-1; 7 nucleotides match TRBD2. Per germline, CDR1 SGHTA and CDR2 FQGTGA. V gave up 5 bases and J gave up 9 bases; unmatched junction bases: 10. CDR3 size: 14 residues.

The chain uses TRBV7-3 and TRBJ2-1; 14 positions match TRBD2. With V trimmed by 1 base and J by 9 bases, 11 bases remained unmatched. Per the germline V gene, CDR1 is SGHTA and CDR2 is FQGTGA. This CDR3 region has 18 residues. The CDR3, as DNA: TGTGCCAGCAGCTTAAATCCCCCCGGGACTAGCGGGAGAATTGAGCAGTTCTTC. Its translation is CASSLNPPGTSGRIEQFF.

V is TRBV7-2 and J is TRBJ2-1, with 8 bases identical to TRBD2. With V trimmed by 4 bases and J by 0 bases, 8 bases remained unmatched. The CDR3 sequence is 17 residues long. Germline CDR1 reads SGHTA; CDR2 reads FQGNSA. CDR3 sequence reads: CASSSTGTSRSYNEQFF. The CDR3 nucleotides are TGTGCCAGCAGCTCGACCGGGACTAGTCGCTCCTACAATGAGCAGTTCTTC.

The V gene is TRBV5-8, the J gene TRBJ2-2; D ambiguous. Trimming took off 0 bases at V and 1 base at J, with 10 bases between the two ends. Germline V lookup: CDR1 SGHTS, CDR2 YDEGEE. CDR3 length equals 16 residues. The CDR3 loop is CASSLGWQENTGELFF. Written as DNA, the CDR3 is TGTGCCAGCAGCTTGGGGTGGCAGGAGAACACCGGGGAGCTGTTTTTT.

The rearrangement uses TRBV28 and TRBJ1-4; TRBD1 might be the D (5 bases). Per germline, CDR1 MDHEN and CDR2 SYDVKM. V was cut by 7 bases and J by 7 bases, with 16 bases left in between. This CDR3 comprises 14 residues. CDR3 residues: CASIRGDGGEKLFF. CDR3 DNA sequence: TGTGCCAGCATCCGCGGGGACGGAGGTGAAAAACTGTTTTTT.

The chain joins TRBV7-2 to TRBJ1-3; 7 bases line up with TRBD1. The trim removed 1 base at V and 5 bases at J, leaving 2 bases unmatched. The V gene's germline CDR1 is SGHTA and CDR2 FQGNSA. There are 14 residues in the CDR3. The CDR3 DNA reads as TGTGCCAGCAGCTTAGGGGACAGAAGAAACACCATATATTTT. This encodes CASSLGDRRNTIYF.

The gene calls are TRBV7-9 and TRBJ2-1, with no clear D. Per germline, CDR1 SEHNR and CDR2 FQNEAQ (reference sequence). The CDR3 is made up of 13 amino acids. V lost 1 base to trimming and J lost 9 bases, with 10 bases between them. Here the CDR3 reads CASSLGLDREQFF. The DNA of the CDR3 is TGTGCCAGCAGCTTAGGATTAGATCGTGAGCAGTTCTTC. Combining the CDR3 with reference TRBV7-9 and TRBJ2-1 gives the whole variable domain DTGVSQNPRHKITKRGQNVTFRCDPISEHNRLYWYRQTLGQGPEFLTYFQNEAQLEKSRLLSDRFSAERPKGSFSTLEIQRTEQGDSAMYLCASSLGLDREQFFGPGTRLTVL.

CDR3 DNA: TGCAGCGTTGAAGGGACAGGGGGCTATGGCTACACCTTC. Translating it yields CSVEGTGGYGYTF. The J gene is TRBJ1-2, the V gene TRBV29-1; 10 positions agree with TRBD1. The germline gives CDR1 SQVTM, CDR2 ANQGSEA. The CDR3 sequence is 13 residues long. The trim removed 1 base at V and 4 bases at J, leaving 0 bases unmatched.

This clone has more than one count but fewer than ten. The chain couples TRBV6-5 to TRBJ1-1; the D gene is possibly TRBD1 (5 bases). V lost 10 bases and J 1 base, leaving 10 bases between the germline ends. Germline V lookup: CDR1 MNHEY, CDR2 SVGAGI. CDR3 length equals 12 residues. The CDR3 here is CATKTGNTEAFF. The CDR3 DNA reads as TGTGCCACCAAAACAGGGAACACTGAAGCTTTCTTT.

The chain couples TRBV28 to TRBJ1-4, with a weak D call TRBD1 (5 bases). V lost 8 bases and J lost 0, with 13 bases in between. CDR1 is MDHEN, CDR2 SYDVKM, per germline. CDR3 length: 15 residues. The CDR3 loop is CASLLGGATNEKLFF. The DNA for the CDR3 is TGTGCCAGCCTGTTGGGAGGGGCAACTAATGAAAAACTGTTTTTT.

The CDR3 DNA reads TGCGCCAGCAGCTTGGGAGCCGGGAGGAACACTGAAGCTTTCTTT. The encoded protein is CASSLGAGRNTEAFF. The chain has TRBV5-1 and TRBJ1-1; the D is unclear. V was pared by 0 bases and J by 1 base, with 10 bases between. The CDR3 sequence is 15 residues long. Germline CDR1 reads SGHRS; CDR2 reads YFSETQ.

This chain joins TRBV28 and TRBJ1-2; no clear D gene. Germline V CDR1 and CDR2: MDHEN, SYDVKM. V lost 2 bases, J lost 2 bases, and 18 bases lay in between. This CDR3 spans 17 amino acids. CDR3 region: CASSLAGTRTGNYGYTF. DNA of the CDR3: TGTGCCAGCAGTTTAGCCGGTACCCGGACGGGAAACTATGGCTACACCTTC.

The rearrangement links TRBV19 to TRBJ2-5; D not resolved. The V gene lost 1 base and the J gene lost 5 bases, with 14 bases spanning the gap. Germline assignment: CDR1 LNHDA and CDR2 SQIVND (reference sequence). CDR3 length: 15 residues. The CDR3 DNA reads TGTGCCAGTAGTATAGTGTTAGATAAGAGGGAGACCCAGTACTTC. It yields the protein CASSIVLDKRETQYF.

V and J are TRBV5-1 and TRBJ2-5; 9 bases map to TRBD1. Germline V gene data show CDR1 as SGHRS and CDR2 as YFSETQ. Germline trimming cut 0 bases from V and 5 bases from J; bases unmatched to any gene: 2. The CDR3 is 14 residues long. CDR3 DNA: TGCGCCAGCAGCTTGGCCGGACAGGGGGAGACCCAGTACTTC. Its protein is CASSLAGQGETQYF.

This CDR3 reads CSVPGHHYGYTF. CDR3 nucleotide sequence: TGCAGCGTTCCGGGACACCACTATGGCTACACCTTC. The chain uses TRBV29-1 and TRBJ1-2, with TRBD1 as a possible D gene (6 bases). The CDR3 sequence is 12 residues long. Trimming left V 5 bases short and J 3 bases short, with 10 bases between. Germline assignment: CDR1 SQVTM and CDR2 ANQGSEA.

In its sample, this clone was seen once. The V gene is TRBV13, the J gene TRBJ1-3; D is perhaps TRBD1 (5 bases). From germline, CDR1 is PRHDT and CDR2 FYEKMQ (reference sequence). There are 16 residues in the CDR3. The V gene lost 5 bases and the J gene lost 0 bases, with 14 bases spanning the gap. The CDR3 DNA reads TGTGCCAGCAGCCCTAGGGACTTGAGCTCTGGAAACACCATATATTTT. Encoded protein: CASSPRDLSSGNTIYF.

The chain is built from TRBV28 and TRBJ2-2; D remains ambiguous. This CDR3 spans 12 amino acids. The V gene's germline CDR1 is MDHEN and CDR2 SYDVKM. Trimming stripped 10 bases from V and 6 bases from J, with 12 bases between. The CDR3 DNA is TGTGCCACCCTCCTAGTCGCCGGGGAGCTGTTTTTT. This translates into CATLLVAGELFF.

The rearrangement joins TRBV18 to TRBJ1-5, with 10 bases fitting TRBD1. The V gene end was trimmed by 3 bases and the J gene end by 0 bases; junction bases not matched to a gene: 20. Germline CDR1 and CDR2: KGHSH and LQKENI. This CDR3 spans 22 amino acids. CDR3 in amino acids: CASSPTPGTGAYKWDSNQPQHF. Written as DNA, the CDR3 is TGTGCCAGCTCACCCACTCCCGGGACAGGGGCCTACAAGTGGGATAGCAATCAGCCCCAGCATTTT.

This chain links TRBV28 with TRBJ1-2, with D unclear. The germline gives CDR1 MDHEN, CDR2 SYDVKM. V was cut by 2 bases and J by 8 bases, with 15 bases left in between. The CDR3 is 14 residues long. The CDR3 sequence is CASSLADLIGGYTF. In DNA, the CDR3 is TGTGCCAGCAGTTTAGCTGACTTAATTGGAGGCTACACCTTC.

The genes are TRBV28 and TRBJ1-6; D is ambiguous. The CDR3 contains 14 residues. Looked up from germline, CDR1 is MDHEN and CDR2 is SYDVKM. The V gene lost 6 bases and the J gene lost 4 bases, with 10 bases spanning the gap. The CDR3 is CASRGEEYNSPLHF. The CDR3 nucleotides read TGTGCCAGCAGGGGTGAGGAATATAATTCACCCCTCCACTTT. The variable domain in full, with the rest retrieved from reference TRBV28 and TRBJ1-6, is DVKVTQSSRYLVKRTGEKVFLECVQDMDHENMFWYRQDPGLGLRLIYFSYDVKMKEKGDIPEGYSVSREKKERFSLILESASTNQTSMYLCASRGEEYNSPLHFGNGTRLTVT.

The J gene is TRBJ1-1, the V gene TRBV18; D is possibly TRBD1 (6 bases). The CDR3 runs to 14 residues. Deletions cut 2 bases from V and 2 bases from J, with 9 bases between. Germline loops: CDR1 KGHSH, CDR2 LQKENI. For the CDR3, the DNA is TGTGCCAGCTCACCAGGGGGCAGCAACACTGAAGCTTTCTTT. This codes for CASSPGGSNTEAFF. The full variable domain, completed using reference TRBV18 and TRBJ1-1, is NAGVMQNPRHLVRRRGQEARLRCSPMKGHSHVYWYRQLPEEGLKFMVYLQKENIIDESGMPKERFSAEFPKEGPSILRIQQVVRGDSAAYFCASSPGGSNTEAFFGQGTRLTVV.

The V call is TRBV28, the J call TRBJ2-2; D is uncertain. V gave up 6 bases and J gave up 5 bases, with 7 bases separating them. CDR3 length: 12 amino acids. Germline V gives CDR1 MDHEN, CDR2 SYDVKM. The CDR3 reads CASSPFTGELFF. The CDR3 coding sequence is TGTGCCAGCAGCCCTTTTACCGGGGAGCTGTTTTTT.

In this sample, this clone turned up a few times. The chain is built from TRBV5-1 and TRBJ2-3, with 7 bases aligning to TRBD2. From germline, CDR1 is SGHRS and CDR2 YFSETQ. V lost 5 bases, J lost 0 bases, and 9 bases stayed unmatched. This CDR3 spans 16 amino acids. The CDR3 nucleotides read TGCGCCAGCAGGAGGTTCGGGGGGATTAGCACAGATACGCAGTATTTT. Its protein is CASRRFGGISTDTQYF.

The chain joins TRBV7-2 to TRBJ1-2; TRBD1 might be the D (5 bases). V dropped 5 bases and J dropped 6 bases, with 16 bases sitting between them. This CDR3 is 14 amino acids long. Germline V gene data show CDR1 as SGHTA and CDR2 as FQGNSA. CDR3 residues: CASSLSRQSHGYTF. The CDR3 bases are TGTGCCAGCAGCCTCTCGAGACAGTCCCATGGCTACACCTTC. Full variable domain (rest looked up from reference TRBV7-2 and TRBJ1-2): GAGVSQSPSNKVTEKGKDVELRCDPISGHTALYWYRQSLGQGLEFLIYFQGNSAPDKSGLPSDRFSAERTGGSVSTLTIQRTQQEDSAVYLCASSLSRQSHGYTFGSGTRLTVV.

This chain links TRBV28 with TRBJ1-6; 9 bases are a match to TRBD1. The CDR3 runs to 15 residues. Germline CDR1 and CDR2: MDHEN and SYDVKM. With V trimmed by 3 bases and J by 7 bases, 4 bases remained unmatched. The CDR3 DNA sequence: TGTGCCAGCAGTTTCGGGGACAGGGACAATTCACCCCTCCACTTT. This encodes CASSFGDRDNSPLHF.

This clone came up a few times. The chain couples TRBV27 to TRBJ2-1; TRBD2 matches at 9 bases. The germline V gene has CDR1 MNHEY and CDR2 SMNVEV (reference sequence). The CDR3 has 18 residues. With 4 bases clipped from V and 0 bases from J, the junction kept 10 bases outside the gene matches. The DNA for the CDR3 is TGTGCCAGCAGTTCCGAAGCTAGCGGGGCAATCTCCTACAATGAGCAGTTCTTC. It yields the protein CASSSEASGAISYNEQFF.

J is TRBJ2-3 and V is TRBV18; TRBD2 matches 8 bases. From germline, CDR1 is KGHSH and CDR2 LQKENI. This CDR3 has 13 amino acids. V lost 6 bases and J lost 8; bases outside the gene matches: 7. CDR3: CASSETGGLTQYF. For the CDR3, the DNA is TGTGCCAGCTCTGAAACGGGGGGGCTTACGCAGTATTTT.

This clone was seen just once. The chain employs TRBV28 and TRBJ1-5, with TRBD1 matching over 10 bases. With V trimmed by 7 bases and J by 5 bases, 11 bases remained unmatched. Germline V lookup: CDR1 MDHEN, CDR2 SYDVKM. There are 16 residues in the CDR3. The CDR3 DNA sequence: TGTGCCAGCACCTCGTCCGGGACAGGGGATCATCAGCCCCAGCATTTT. It yields the protein CASTSSGTGDHQPQHF.

This sequence joins TRBV2 and TRBJ1-2, with D possibly being TRBD1 (6 bases). The CDR3 contains 14 residues. V shed 2 bases and J shed 2 bases, with 9 bases lying between them. CDR1 is SNHLY and CDR2 is FYNNEI in the germline V gene. This CDR3 reads CASSERGGNYGYTF. For the CDR3, the DNA is TGTGCCAGCAGTGAACGGGGGGGCAACTATGGCTACACCTTC.